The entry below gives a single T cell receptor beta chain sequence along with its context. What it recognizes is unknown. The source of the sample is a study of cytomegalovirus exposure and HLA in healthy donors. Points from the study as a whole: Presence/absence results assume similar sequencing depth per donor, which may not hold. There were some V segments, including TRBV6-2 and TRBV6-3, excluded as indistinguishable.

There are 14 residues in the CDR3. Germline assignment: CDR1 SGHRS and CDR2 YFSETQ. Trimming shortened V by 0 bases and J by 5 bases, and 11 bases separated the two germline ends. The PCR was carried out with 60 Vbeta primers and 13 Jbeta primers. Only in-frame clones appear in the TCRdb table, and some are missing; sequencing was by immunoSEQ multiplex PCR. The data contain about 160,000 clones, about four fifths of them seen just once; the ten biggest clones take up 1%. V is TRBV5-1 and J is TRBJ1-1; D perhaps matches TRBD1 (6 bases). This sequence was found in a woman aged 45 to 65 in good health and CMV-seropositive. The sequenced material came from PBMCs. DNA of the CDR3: TGCGCCAGCAGCTTGGCCGGACAGCAAACTGAAGCTTTCTTT. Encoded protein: CASSLAGQQTEAFF.